This TCR beta chain was recorded in a study of Graves' ophthalmopathy and Graves' hyperthyroidism listed by TCRdb under 2018. With regard to the full study: Peripheral blood samples were taken at the time of initial diagnosis, before any treatment was given. The study used TCR beta repertoire signatures to distinguish Graves' ophthalmopathy from Graves' hyperthyroidism and to predict progression to ophthalmopathy. In total, 135 blood samples were TCR-sequenced: fewer than 50 ophthalmopathy, roughly 80 hyperthyroidism and roughly 17 hyperthyroidism-to-ophthalmopathy patients. To explore V-J signatures that distinguish ophthalmopathy from hyperthyroidism, a discovery set of roughly 98 patients was enrolled, made up of some 41 with ophthalmopathy and under 65 with stable hyperthyroidism. The independent validation cohort included under 20 hyperthyroidism patients plus 17 patients who later progressed from hyperthyroidism to ophthalmopathy. In roughly six hyperthyroidism patients, the T-cell repertoire of thyroid tissue was compared with the T-cell repertoire of blood. Following sample collection, hyperthyroidism patients were given methimazole at a starting dose of 30 mg daily, and ophthalmopathy patients were given high-dose intravenous methylprednisolone. The approximately 100 discovery patients were divided at random into training and test sets in a 7:3 ratio.

For repertoire sequencing, the TCR beta CDR3 regions were amplified from RNA transcripts. A first-round RT-PCR used HTBI primers with the Qiagen OneStep RT-PCR kit, followed by a second-round multiplex PCR, size selection and purification. The libraries underwent paired-end sequencing with 100 bp reads on an Illumina HiSeq2000. Concerning the study's data processing: SOAPnuke was used to process the reads, removing any read that contained adapters or uncalled bases, had a mean Phred below 15, or lacked an exact match to the constant primer or identifier. COPE v1.2.5 was used to merge the high-quality paired reads. Each unique nucleotide sequence was treated as a clonotype, and MiTCR v1.1 was used to align the clonotypes to the IMGT TRB V, D and J references. Analysis was restricted to V-J combinations with a frequency above 0.0001, which covered about 99% of repertoires. For each V-J combination, a TCR clonal expansion and chaos score was defined as F50 clonal expansion divided by the chaos observed in the TCRdist matrix. Features were reduced by Welch's t-statistics and random forest to around 14 V-J combinations, which fed a naive Bayes classifier. Thyroid-blood repertoire similarity was quantified with the Morisita-Horn index. TCRdb itself trimmed the public reads at Q25 with fastp, ran MiXCR and retained productive beta chains. Merged by CDR3 protein, the rows form single entries marked with the most common genes and DNA. Clone size and V and J calls follow TCRdb, not the original study. Counted in this sample were about 400,000 distinct CDR3 sequences; around 16% of them appeared once. Clones ranked in the top ten supply roughly 1.5% of the sample.

Patients with ophthalmopathy had moderately to severely active disease, with a Clinical Activity Score of 3 or more, a NOSPECS grade of 4 or more, and a disease duration of less than 3 months. Patients with other autoimmune diseases, uncontrolled infections, pregnancy or lactation were excluded from the study. Clinical symptoms, serum thyroxine, TRAb, thyroid ultrasound and orbital computed tomography were used for diagnosis. Using Ficoll-Paque density gradient centrifugation, PBMCs were isolated from 10 ml of fresh peripheral blood. Trizol reagent was used to extract the total RNA, and its quality was then checked on an Agilent 2100 Bioanalyzer. Beyond this particular receptor, the publication reports: In validation, the model predicted ophthalmopathy progression with about 71% sensitivity and roughly 72% specificity; approximately 12 predicted patients were CT-confirmed with GO in a median of about 6.1 months. Most expanded thyroid clonotypes with frequency above 0.001 were also detected in blood, suggesting blood repertoires may reflect the thyroid immune response. Sample size was not statistically predetermined, and group allocation was not concealed from the investigators. In cross-validation, the 13-signature model distinguished ophthalmopathy from stable hyperthyroidism with just over 85% sensitivity and around 81% specificity, while in the test set the corresponding values were about 79% and 69%.

Taken from the germline V gene (reference sequence), the CDR1 and CDR2 loops are SEHNR and FQNEAQ. The junction shows trimming of 5 bases on V and 7 bases on J, and the gene matches do not reach 5 bases of it. The CDR3 runs 13 amino acids, cysteine and phenylalanine included. Only the CDR3 DNA is retained, 39 bases long and in frame from the first base. At least ten counts were recorded for this clonotype. Its antigen is still unknown. No base qualities exist here, and no much larger clone lies one base off it. Input material: peripheral blood. The chain uses TRBV7-9 and TRBJ1-1, with 9 middle bases fitting TRBD1. This receptor was taken from a woman aged 18-29 years with Graves' ophthalmopathy. Donor details come from another sample of the same person, matched by shared clones. The base sequence is TGTGCCAGCAGCCCAGGGACAGGGTATGAAGCTTTCTTT. This yields the protein CASSPGTGYEAFF. The variable domain in full, with residues beyond the CDR3 obtained from the reference TRBV7-9 and TRBJ1-1 genes, is DTGVSQNPRHKITKRGQNVTFRCDPISEHNRLYWYRQTLGQGPEFLTYFQNEAQLEKSRLLSDRFSAERPKGSFSTLEIQRTEQGDSAMYLCASSPGTGYEAFFGQGTRLTVV.